This T cell receptor (beta chain) appears in the sequencing data of a study of sequential checkpoint blockade in melanoma. Overall study: Each arm's sequence ended with maintenance nivolumab. TCRbeta immunosequencing was performed on DNA from 90 to 100 pretreatment melanoma tumor samples.

As to treatment: randomized to nivolumab then ipilimumab (arm A) or the reverse (arm B). Libraries were prepared by immunoSEQ multiplex PCR; TCRdb keeps only in-frame clonotypes and omits some of them. The profile shows about 13,000 clones, roughly a quarter of them singletons. V was clipped by 3 bases and J by 0 bases, with 13 bases between them. The CDR3 spans 16 residues. The V gene's germline CDR1 is MGHDK and CDR2 SYGVNS. The sequencing here drew on tumor tissue (inferred from file names), taken from a patient given nivolumab and ipilimumab in sequence. The sequence was obtained from a human donor with melanoma. This rearrangement joins TRBV25-1 to TRBJ2-3; D perhaps matches TRBD2 (6 bases). The CDR3 DNA reads TGTGCCAGCAGTGACCTCCTCCGGGGGAGCACAGATACGCAGTATTTT. It is translated as CASSDLLRGSTDTQYF.